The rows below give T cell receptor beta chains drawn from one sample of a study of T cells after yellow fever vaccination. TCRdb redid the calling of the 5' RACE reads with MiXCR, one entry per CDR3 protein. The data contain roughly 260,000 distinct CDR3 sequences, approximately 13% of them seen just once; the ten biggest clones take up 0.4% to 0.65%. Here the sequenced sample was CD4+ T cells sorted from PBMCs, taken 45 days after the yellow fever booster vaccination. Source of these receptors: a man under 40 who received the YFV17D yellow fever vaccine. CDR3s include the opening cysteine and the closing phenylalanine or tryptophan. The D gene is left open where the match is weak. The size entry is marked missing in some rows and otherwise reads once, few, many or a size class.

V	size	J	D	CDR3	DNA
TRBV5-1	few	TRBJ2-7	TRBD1	CASSTGQRIYEQYF	TGCGCCAGCAGCACGGGACAGAGGATCTACGAGCAGTACTTC
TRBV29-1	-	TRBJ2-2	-	CSGGRNTGELFF	TGCAGCGGAGGCCGTAACACCGGGGAGCTGTTTTTT
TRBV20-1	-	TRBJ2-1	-	CSGLNYNEQFF	TGCAGTGGACTCAACTACAATGAGCAGTTCTTC
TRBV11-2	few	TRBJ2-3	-	CASSPGPRDTQYF	TGTGCCAGCAGCCCGGGACCACGAGATACGCAGTATTTT
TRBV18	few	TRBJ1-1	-	CASSLNGGPTEAFF	TGTGCCAGCTCACTAAACGGGGGGCCCACTGAAGCTTTCTTT
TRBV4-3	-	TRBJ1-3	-	CASSQAGGLSGNTIYF	TGCGCCAGCAGCCAGGCCGGGGGCCTCTCTGGAAACACCATATATTTT
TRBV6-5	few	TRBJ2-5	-	CASSYPGVETQYF	TGTGCCAGCAGTTACCCCGGGGTAGAGACCCAGTACTTC
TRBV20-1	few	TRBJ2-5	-	CSARDLGVGETQYF	TGCAGTGCTAGAGATCTTGGGGTGGGGGAGACCCAGTACTTC
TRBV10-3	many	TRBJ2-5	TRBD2	CAISESPGGRETQYF	TGTGCCATCAGTGAGTCGCCGGGGGGGAGAGAGACCCAGTACTTC
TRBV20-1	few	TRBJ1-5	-	CSAQVGGEQPQHF	TGCAGTGCTCAGGTGGGGGGAGAGCAGCCCCAGCATTTT
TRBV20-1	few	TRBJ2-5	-	CSVGGPPPQETQYF	TGCAGTGTAGGAGGACCCCCCCCACAAGAGACCCAGTACTTC
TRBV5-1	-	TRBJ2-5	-	CASSFPEETQYF	TGCGCCAGCAGCTTCCCAGAAGAGACCCAGTACTTC
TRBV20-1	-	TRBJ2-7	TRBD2	CSAGTSGYEQYF	TGCAGTGCCGGGACTAGCGGCTACGAGCAGTACTTC
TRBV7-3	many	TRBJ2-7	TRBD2	CASSWTSGTGEQYF	TGTGCCAGCAGCTGGACTAGCGGGACTGGCGAGCAGTACTTC
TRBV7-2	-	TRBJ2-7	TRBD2	CASSFAGGGIGQYF	TGTGCCAGCAGCTTCGCGGGAGGGGGTATAGGGCAGTACTTC
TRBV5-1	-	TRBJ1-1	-	CASSPPRQGGTEAFF	TGCGCCAGCAGCCCGCCCCGGCAGGGAGGAACTGAAGCTTTCTTT
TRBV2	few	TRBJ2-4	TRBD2	CASRVAGAKNIQYF	TGTGCCAGCAGAGTAGCGGGAGCCAAAAACATTCAGTACTTC
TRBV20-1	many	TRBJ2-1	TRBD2	CSAAKLAGGYNEQFF	TGCAGTGCCGCAAAACTAGCGGGAGGCTACAATGAGCAGTTCTTC
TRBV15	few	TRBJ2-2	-	CATSRQGGITGELFF	TGTGCCACCAGCAGACAGGGCGGGATCACCGGGGAGCTGTTTTTT
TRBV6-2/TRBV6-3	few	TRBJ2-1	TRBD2	CASRRGDLDPDEQFF	TGTGCCAGCAGACGGGGGGACCTCGACCCCGATGAGCAGTTCTTC
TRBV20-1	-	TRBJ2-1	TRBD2	CSALSGSSITNEQFF	TGCAGTGCTCTTAGCGGGAGTAGTATAACGAATGAGCAGTTCTTC
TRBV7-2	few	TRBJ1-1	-	CASSERGVGTEAFF	TGTGCCAGCAGCGAACGTGGCGTAGGGACTGAAGCTTTCTTT
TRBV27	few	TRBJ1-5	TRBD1	CASRPGTGGNQPQHF	TGTGCCAGCAGGCCCGGGACAGGGGGCAATCAGCCCCAGCATTTT
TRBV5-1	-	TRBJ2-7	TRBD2	CASSLLAGEGEQYF	TGCGCCAGCAGCTTACTAGCGGGAGAGGGCGAGCAGTACTTC
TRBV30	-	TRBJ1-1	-	CAWSASPVEAFF	TGTGCCTGGAGTGCCTCACCGGTTGAAGCTTTCTTT
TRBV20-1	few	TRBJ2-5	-	CSARSRGGQETQYF	TGCAGTGCTAGATCCCGGGGCGGACAAGAGACCCAGTACTTC
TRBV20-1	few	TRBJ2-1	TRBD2	CSARQWVAGANEQFF	TGCAGTGCAAGACAGTGGGTAGCGGGAGCTAATGAGCAGTTCTTC
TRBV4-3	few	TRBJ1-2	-	CASSQNLAVGYTF	TGCGCCAGCAGCCAAAATCTTGCGGTCGGCTACACCTTC